This T cell receptor beta chain stems from a study of blood T cells in healthy people across ages. Study observations and caveats: Unsorted PBMCs blocked a conclusive comparison of naive and antigen-experienced cells.

Next came a second PCR, run for about 7 to 12 cycles, which used a sample-barcoded 5' primer along with a J-beta primer mix. Via MiXCR, TCRdb re-called the 5' RACE reads, giving one row per CDR3 protein. The table includes 900,000 to 950,000 distinct CDR3 sequences, almost 30% detected once. The CDR3 sequence is 16 residues long. Per germline, CDR1 DFQATT and CDR2 SNEGSKA (reference sequence). Trimming took off 4 bases at V and 3 bases at J, with 22 bases between the two ends. For this clonotype: Its cognate antigen is unknown.

The sample was also reused in another study, on T cells of mothers and their children. As that study records: The entire RNA extract went into cDNA synthesis at roughly 1.5 ug per 15 ul. The yield was over 8.5 million TCR beta CDR3 reads from each mother and approximately 3 million from each child. None of the identified T cell clones proved to be persistent microchimeric clones.

The sample comprised blood. The clonotype originates from a woman aged 40 to 50 in good health. The chain combines TRBV20-1 with TRBJ2-7, with a possible D match to TRBD1 (6 bases). CDR3 residues: CSAKVTGVGAIYEQYF. CDR3 DNA: TGCAGTGCTAAGGTCACCGGCGTGGGGGCCATCTACGAGCAGTACTTC.